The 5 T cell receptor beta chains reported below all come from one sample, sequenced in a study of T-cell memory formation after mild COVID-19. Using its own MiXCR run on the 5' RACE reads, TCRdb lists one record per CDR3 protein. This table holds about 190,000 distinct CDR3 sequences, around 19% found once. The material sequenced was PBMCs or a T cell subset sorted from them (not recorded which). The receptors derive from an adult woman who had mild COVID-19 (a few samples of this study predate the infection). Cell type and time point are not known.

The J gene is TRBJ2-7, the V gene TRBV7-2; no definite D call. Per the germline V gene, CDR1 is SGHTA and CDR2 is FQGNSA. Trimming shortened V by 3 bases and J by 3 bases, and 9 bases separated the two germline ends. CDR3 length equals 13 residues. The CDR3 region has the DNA TGTACCAGCAGCTTGAATAGGGACTACGAGCAGTACTTC. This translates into CTSSLNRDYEQYF.

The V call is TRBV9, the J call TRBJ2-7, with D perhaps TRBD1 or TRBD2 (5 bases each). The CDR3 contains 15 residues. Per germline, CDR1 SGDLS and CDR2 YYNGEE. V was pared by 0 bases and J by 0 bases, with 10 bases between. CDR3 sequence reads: CASSVGLRGSYEQYF. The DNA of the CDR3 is TGTGCCAGCAGCGTAGGGTTGAGGGGCTCCTACGAGCAGTACTTC.

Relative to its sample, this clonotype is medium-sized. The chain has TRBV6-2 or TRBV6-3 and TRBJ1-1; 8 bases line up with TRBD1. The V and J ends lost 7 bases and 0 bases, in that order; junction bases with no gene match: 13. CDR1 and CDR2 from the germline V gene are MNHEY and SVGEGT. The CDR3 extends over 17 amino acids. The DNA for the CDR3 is TGTGCCAGCACCCGAGGACAGGGAGTTCGCATGAACACTGAAGCTTTCTTT. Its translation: CASTRGQGVRMNTEAFF.

The CDR3 reads CASSSRTQASEQYF. The CDR3 DNA is TGTGCCAGCAGCTCAAGGACCCAAGCCTCCGAGCAGTACTTC. J is TRBJ2-7 and V is TRBV7-3; D uncertain. V was cut by 4 bases and J by 6 bases, with 16 bases left in between. CDR3 size: 14 residues. Germline assignment: CDR1 SGHTA and CDR2 FQGTGA.

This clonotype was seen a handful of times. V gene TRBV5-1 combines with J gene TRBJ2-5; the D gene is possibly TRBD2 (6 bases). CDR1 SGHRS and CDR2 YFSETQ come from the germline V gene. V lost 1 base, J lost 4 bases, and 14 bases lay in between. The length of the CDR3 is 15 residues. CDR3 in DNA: TGCGCCAGCAGCTTGATTCGGGGGTCAGCAGAGACCCAGTACTTC. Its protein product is CASSLIRGSAETQYF.